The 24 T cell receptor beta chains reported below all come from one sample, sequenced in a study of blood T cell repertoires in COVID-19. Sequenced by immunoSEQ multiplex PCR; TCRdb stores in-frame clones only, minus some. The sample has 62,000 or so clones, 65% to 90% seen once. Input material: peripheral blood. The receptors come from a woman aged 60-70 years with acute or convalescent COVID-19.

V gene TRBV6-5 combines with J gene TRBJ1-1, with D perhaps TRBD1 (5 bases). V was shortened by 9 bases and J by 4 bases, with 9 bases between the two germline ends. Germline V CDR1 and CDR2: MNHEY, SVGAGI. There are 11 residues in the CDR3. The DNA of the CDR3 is TGTGCCAGTCTCAGGGTCACTGAAGCTTTCTTT. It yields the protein CASLRVTEAFF.

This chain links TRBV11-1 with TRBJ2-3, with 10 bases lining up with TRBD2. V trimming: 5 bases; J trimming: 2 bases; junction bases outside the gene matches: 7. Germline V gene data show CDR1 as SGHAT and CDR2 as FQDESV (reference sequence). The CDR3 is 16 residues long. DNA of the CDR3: TGTGCCAGCAGCGGCCGGACTAGCGGTCTCACAGATACGCAGTATTTT. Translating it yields CASSGRTSGLTDTQYF.

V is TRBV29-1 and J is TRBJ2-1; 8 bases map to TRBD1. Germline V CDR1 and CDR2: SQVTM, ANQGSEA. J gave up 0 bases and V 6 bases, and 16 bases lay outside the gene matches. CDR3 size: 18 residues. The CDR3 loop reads CSVRTANFDRGSYNEQFF. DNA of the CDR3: TGCAGCGTCCGAACTGCCAACTTTGACAGGGGCTCCTACAATGAGCAGTTCTTC.

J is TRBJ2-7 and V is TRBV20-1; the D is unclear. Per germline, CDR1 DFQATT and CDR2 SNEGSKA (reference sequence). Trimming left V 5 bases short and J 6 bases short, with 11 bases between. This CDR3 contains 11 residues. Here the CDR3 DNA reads TGCAGTGCTGTTCCGGTTTCCGAGCAGTACTTC. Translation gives CSAVPVSEQYF.

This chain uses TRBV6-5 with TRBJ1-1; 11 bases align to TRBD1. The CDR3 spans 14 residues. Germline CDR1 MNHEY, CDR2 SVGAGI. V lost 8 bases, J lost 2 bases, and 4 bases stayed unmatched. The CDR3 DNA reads TGTGCCAGCGGGACAGGGGGAAGCAACACTGAAGCTTTCTTT. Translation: CASGTGGSNTEAFF.

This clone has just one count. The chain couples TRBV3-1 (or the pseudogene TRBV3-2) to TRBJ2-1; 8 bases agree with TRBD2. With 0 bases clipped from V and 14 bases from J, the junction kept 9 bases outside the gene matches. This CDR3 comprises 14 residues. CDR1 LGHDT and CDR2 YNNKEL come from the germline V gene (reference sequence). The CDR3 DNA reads TGTGCCAGCAGCCAAGATGCAAGCGGGAGTTTCGAGTTCTTC. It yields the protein CASSQDASGSFEFF.

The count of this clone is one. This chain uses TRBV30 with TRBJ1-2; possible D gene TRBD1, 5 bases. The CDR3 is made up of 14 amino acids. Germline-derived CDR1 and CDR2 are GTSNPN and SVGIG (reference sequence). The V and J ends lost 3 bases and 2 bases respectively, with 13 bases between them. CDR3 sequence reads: CAWRVKAGNYGYTF. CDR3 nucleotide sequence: TGTGCCTGGAGAGTAAAAGCAGGGAACTATGGCTACACCTTC.

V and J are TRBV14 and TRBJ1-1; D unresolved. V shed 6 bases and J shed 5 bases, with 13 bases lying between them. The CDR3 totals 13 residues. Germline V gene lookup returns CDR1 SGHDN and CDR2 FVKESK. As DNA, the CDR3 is TGTGCCAGCAGATCAAGTAGTCGGACTGAAGCTTTCTTT. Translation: CASRSSSRTEAFF.

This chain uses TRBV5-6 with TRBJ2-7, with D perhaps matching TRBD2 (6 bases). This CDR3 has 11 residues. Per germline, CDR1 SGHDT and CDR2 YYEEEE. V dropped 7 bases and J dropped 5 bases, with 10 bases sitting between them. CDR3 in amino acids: CASEWRDEQYF. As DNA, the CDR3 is TGTGCCAGCGAGTGGAGGGACGAGCAGTACTTC.

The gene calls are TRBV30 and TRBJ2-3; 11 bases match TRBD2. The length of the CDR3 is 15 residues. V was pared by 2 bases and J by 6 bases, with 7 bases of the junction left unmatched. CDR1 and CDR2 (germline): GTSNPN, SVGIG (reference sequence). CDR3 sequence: CAWSSLAGGEDTQYF. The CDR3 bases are TGTGCCTGGAGTTCGCTAGCGGGGGGAGAGGATACGCAGTATTTT.

This CDR3 is CASSHPGTGGGLAKNIQYF. The DNA for the CDR3 is TGCGCCAGCAGTCATCCCGGGACAGGGGGGGGGTTAGCCAAAAACATTCAGTACTTC. This rearrangement joins TRBV23-1 to TRBJ2-4, with TRBD1 matching over 11 bases. TRBV23-1 is classed as an ORF, of uncertain function. The V segment lost 3 bases and the J segment 0 bases; nucleotides outside the gene matches: 10. The CDR3 is 19 residues long.

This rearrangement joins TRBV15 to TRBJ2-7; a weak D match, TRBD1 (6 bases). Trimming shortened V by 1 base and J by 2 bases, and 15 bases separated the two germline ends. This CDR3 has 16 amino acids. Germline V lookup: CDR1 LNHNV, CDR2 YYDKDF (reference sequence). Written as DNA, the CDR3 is TGTGCCACCAGCAGAGTACTCGGACAGAGGGCCTACGAGCAGTACTTC. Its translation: CATSRVLGQRAYEQYF.

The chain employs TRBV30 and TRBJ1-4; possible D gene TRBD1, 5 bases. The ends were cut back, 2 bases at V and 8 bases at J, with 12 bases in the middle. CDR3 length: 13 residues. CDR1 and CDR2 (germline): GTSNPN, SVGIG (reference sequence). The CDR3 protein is CAWSFVGGEKLFF. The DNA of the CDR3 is TGTGCCTGGAGTTTTGTGGGGGGGGAAAAACTGTTTTTT.

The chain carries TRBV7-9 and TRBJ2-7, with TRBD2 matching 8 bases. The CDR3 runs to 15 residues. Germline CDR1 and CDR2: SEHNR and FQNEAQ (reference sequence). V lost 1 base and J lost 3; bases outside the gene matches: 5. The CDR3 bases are TGTGCCAGCAGCTTAGACCCCGGGACTAGCTACGAGCAGTACTTC. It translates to CASSLDPGTSYEQYF. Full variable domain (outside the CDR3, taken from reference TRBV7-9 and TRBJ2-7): DTGVSQNPRHKITKRGQNVTFRCDPISEHNRLYWYRQTLGQGPEFLTYFQNEAQLEKSRLLSDRFSAERPKGSFSTLEIQRTEQGDSAMYLCASSLDPGTSYEQYFGPGTRLTVT.

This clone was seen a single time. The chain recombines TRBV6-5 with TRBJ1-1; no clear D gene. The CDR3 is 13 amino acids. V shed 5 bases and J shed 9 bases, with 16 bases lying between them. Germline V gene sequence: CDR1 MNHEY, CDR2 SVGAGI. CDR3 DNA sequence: TGTGCCAGCAGTCCAGGAGGGAAGCGACAAGCTTTCTTT. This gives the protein CASSPGGKRQAFF.

The CDR3 nucleotides are TGTGCCAGCAGTCTAAGGACAGGTCCGGACTATGGCTACACCTTC. Its translation: CASSLRTGPDYGYTF. This chain connects TRBV28 to TRBJ1-2; 7 bases are shared with TRBD1. The trim removed 5 bases at V and 3 bases at J, leaving 9 bases unmatched. The CDR3 runs to 15 residues. Germline CDR1 reads MDHEN; CDR2 reads SYDVKM.

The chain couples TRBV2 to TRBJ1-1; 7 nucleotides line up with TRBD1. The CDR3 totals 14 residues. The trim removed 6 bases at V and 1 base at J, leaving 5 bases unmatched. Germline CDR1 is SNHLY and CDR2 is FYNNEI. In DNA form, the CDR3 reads TGTGCCAGCAGCATAGGGGACAGGAACACTGAAGCTTTCTTT. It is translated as CASSIGDRNTEAFF. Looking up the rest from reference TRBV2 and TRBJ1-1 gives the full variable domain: EPEVTQTPSHQVTQMGQEVILRCVPISNHLYFYWYRQILGQKVEFLVSFYNNEISEKSEIFDDQFSVERPDGSNFTLKIRSTKLEDSAMYFCASSIGDRNTEAFFGQGTRLTVV.

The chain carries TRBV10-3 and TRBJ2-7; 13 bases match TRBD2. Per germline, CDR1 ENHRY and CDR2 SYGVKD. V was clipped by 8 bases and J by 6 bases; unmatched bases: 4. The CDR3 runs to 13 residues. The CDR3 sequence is CAIGLAGEGEQYF. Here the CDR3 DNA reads TGTGCCATCGGACTAGCGGGAGAGGGCGAGCAGTACTTC.

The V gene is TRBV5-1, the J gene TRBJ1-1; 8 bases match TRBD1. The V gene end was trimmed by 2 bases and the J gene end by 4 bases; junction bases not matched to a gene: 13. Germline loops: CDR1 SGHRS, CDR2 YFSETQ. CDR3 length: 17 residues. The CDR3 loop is CASSFQGARRSGTEAFF. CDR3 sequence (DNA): TGCGCCAGCAGCTTCCAGGGGGCGAGGCGAAGTGGCACTGAAGCTTTCTTT.

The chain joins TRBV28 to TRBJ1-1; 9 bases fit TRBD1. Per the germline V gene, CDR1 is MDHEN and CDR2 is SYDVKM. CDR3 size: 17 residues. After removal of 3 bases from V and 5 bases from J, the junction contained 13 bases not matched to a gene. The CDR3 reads CASSLSQGARFGTEAFF. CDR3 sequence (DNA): TGTGCCAGCAGTTTGTCACAGGGGGCGCGTTTCGGAACTGAAGCTTTCTTT. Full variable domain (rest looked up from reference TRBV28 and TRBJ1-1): DVKVTQSSRYLVKRTGEKVFLECVQDMDHENMFWYRQDPGLGLRLIYFSYDVKMKEKGDIPEGYSVSREKKERFSLILESASTNQTSMYLCASSLSQGARFGTEAFFGQGTRLTVV.

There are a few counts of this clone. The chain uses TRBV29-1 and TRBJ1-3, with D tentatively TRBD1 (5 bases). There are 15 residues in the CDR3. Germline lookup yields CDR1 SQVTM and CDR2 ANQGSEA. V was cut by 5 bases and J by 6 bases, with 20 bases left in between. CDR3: CSVSLVDNLENTIYF. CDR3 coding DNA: TGCAGCGTTTCATTGGTGGACAATCTTGAAAACACCATATATTTT.

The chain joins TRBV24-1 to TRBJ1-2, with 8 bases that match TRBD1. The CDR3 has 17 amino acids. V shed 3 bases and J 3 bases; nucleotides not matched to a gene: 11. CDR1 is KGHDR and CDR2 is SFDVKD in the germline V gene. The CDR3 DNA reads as TGTGCCACCAGTGATCCACGACAGGGGACGAGGGACTATGGCTACACCTTC. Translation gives CATSDPRQGTRDYGYTF.

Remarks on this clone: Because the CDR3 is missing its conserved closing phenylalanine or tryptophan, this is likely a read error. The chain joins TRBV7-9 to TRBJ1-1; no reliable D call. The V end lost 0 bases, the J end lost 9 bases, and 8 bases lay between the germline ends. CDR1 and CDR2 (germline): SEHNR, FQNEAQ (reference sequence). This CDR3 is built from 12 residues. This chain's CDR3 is CASSLARGKAFL. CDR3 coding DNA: TGTGCCAGCAGCTTAGCACGGGGTAAAGCTTTCCTT.

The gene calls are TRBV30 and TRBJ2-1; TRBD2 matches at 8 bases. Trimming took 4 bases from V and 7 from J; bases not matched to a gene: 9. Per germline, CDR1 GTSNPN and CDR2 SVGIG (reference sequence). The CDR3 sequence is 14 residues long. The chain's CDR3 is CAWTPSGSLNEQFF. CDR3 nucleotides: TGTGCCTGGACGCCCAGCGGGAGTTTAAATGAGCAGTTCTTC.